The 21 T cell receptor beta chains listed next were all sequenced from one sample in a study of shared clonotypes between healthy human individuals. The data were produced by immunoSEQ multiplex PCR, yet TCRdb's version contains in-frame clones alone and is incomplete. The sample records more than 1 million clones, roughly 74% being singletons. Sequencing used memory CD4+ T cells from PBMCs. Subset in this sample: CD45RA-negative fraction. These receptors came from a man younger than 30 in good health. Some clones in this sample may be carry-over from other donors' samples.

Here the CDR3 DNA reads TGTGCCAGCAGTCCCCGGCCAGGGGCCGAGCAGTACTTC. Translated: CASSPRPGAEQYF. This chain uses TRBV28 with TRBJ2-7, with D tentatively TRBD1 (6 bases). The V end lost 5 bases, the J end lost 6 bases, and 14 bases lay between the germline ends. Germline CDR1 reads MDHEN; CDR2 reads SYDVKM. The CDR3 has 13 amino acids.

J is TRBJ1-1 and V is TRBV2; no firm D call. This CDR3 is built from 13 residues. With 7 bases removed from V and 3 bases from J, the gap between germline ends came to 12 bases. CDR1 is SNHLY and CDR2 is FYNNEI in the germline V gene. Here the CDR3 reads CASTDSPYTEAFF. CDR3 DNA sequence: TGTGCCAGCACCGACTCGCCCTACACTGAAGCTTTCTTT.

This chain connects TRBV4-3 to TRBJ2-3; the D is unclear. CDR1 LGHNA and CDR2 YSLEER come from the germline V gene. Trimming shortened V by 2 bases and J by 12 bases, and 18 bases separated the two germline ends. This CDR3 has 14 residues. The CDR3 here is CASSQQTGTPAQYF. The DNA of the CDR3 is TGCGCCAGCAGCCAACAGACGGGCACCCCAGCCCAGTATTTT.

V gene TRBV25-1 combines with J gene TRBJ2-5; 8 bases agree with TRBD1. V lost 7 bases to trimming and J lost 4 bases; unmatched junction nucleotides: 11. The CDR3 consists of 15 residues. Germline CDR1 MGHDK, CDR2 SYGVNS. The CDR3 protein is CASTPGQGTPETQYF. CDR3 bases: TGTGCCAGCACCCCCGGACAGGGAACCCCAGAGACCCAGTACTTC.

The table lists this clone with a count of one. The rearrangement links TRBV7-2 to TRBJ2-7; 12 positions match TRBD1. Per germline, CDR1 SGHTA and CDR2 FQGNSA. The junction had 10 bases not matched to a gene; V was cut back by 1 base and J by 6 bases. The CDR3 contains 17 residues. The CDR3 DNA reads TGTGCCAGCAGCTTAGGAAGGCCGGGACAGGGGGCTTTCGAGCAGTACTTC. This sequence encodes CASSLGRPGQGAFEQYF.

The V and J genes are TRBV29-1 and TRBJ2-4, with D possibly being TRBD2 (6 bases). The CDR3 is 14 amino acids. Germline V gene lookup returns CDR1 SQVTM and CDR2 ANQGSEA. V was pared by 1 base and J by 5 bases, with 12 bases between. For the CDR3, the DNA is TGCAGCGTTGAAGGGGCGGGAATTCAAAACATTCAGTACTTC. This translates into CSVEGAGIQNIQYF.

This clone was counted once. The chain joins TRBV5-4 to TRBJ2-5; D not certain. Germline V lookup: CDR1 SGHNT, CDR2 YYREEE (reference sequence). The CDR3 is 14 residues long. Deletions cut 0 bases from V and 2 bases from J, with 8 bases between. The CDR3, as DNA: TGTGCCAGCAGCTTGGGTACCAAACAAGAGACCCAGTACTTC. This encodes CASSLGTKQETQYF.

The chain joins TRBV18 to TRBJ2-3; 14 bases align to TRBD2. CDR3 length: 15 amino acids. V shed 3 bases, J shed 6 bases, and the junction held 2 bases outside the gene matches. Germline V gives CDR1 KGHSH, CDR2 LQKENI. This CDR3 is CASSPGLAGDDTQYF. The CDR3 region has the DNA TGTGCCAGCTCACCGGGACTAGCGGGGGATGATACGCAGTATTTT. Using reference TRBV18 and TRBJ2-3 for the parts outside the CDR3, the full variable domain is NAGVMQNPRHLVRRRGQEARLRCSPMKGHSHVYWYRQLPEEGLKFMVYLQKENIIDESGMPKERFSAEFPKEGPSILRIQQVVRGDSAAYFCASSPGLAGDDTQYFGPGTRLTVL.

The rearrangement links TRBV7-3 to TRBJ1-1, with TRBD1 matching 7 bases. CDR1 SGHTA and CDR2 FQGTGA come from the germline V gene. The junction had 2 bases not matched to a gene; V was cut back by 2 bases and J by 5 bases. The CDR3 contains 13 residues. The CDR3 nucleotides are TGTGCCAGCAGCTTACAGGGGGGAACTGAAGCTTTCTTT. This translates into CASSLQGGTEAFF.

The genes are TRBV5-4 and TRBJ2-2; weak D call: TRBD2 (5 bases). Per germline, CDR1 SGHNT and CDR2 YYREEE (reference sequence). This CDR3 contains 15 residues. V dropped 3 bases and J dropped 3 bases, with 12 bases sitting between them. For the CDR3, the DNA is TGTGCCAGCAGCTACGGAGGACGGGACACCGGGGAGCTGTTTTTT. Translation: CASSYGGRDTGELFF. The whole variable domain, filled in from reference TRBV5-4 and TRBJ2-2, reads ETGVTQSPTHLIKTRGQQVTLRCSSQSGHNTVSWYQQALGQGPQFIFQYYREEENGRGNFPPRFSGLQFPNYSSELNVNALELDDSALYLCASSYGGRDTGELFFGEGSRLTVL.

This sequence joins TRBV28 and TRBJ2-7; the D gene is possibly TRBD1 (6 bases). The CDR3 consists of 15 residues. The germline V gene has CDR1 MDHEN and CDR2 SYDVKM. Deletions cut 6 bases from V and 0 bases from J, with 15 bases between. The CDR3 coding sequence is TGTGCCAGCAGCGCAGGGGCAACGAGCTCCTACGAGCAGTACTTC. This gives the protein CASSAGATSSYEQYF.

The CDR3 DNA follows: TGTGCCAGCACGTTGGAGAGGGGCGTTGGGAAGACCCAGTACTTC. Encoded protein: CASTLERGVGKTQYF. V gene TRBV6-1 combines with J gene TRBJ2-5; D could derive from TRBD1 or TRBD2 (5 bases each). V lost 7 bases and J 6 bases, leaving 21 bases between the germline ends. The CDR3 has 15 amino acids. Germline loops: CDR1 MNHNS, CDR2 SASEGT.

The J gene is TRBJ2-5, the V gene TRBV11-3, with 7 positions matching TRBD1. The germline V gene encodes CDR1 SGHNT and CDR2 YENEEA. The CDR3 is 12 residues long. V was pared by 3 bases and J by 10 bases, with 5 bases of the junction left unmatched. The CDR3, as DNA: TGTGCCAGCAGCTTGGGGGACAGTGGCCAGTACTTC. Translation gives CASSLGDSGQYF.

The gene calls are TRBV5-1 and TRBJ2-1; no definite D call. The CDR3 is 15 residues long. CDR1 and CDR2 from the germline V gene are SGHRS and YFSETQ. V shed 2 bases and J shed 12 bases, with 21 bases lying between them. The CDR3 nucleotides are TGCGCCAGCAGCTTCGAAGGCTTTCGCCCCGAAGGGCAGTTCTTC. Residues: CASSFEGFRPEGQFF.

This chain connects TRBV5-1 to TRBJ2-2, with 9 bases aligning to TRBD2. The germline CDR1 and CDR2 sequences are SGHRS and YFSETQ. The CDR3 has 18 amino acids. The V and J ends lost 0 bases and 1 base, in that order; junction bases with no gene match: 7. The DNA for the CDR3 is TGCGCCAGCAGCTTGGTAATATCTAGCGGGGTGAACACCGGGGAGCTGTTTTTT. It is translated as CASSLVISSGVNTGELFF. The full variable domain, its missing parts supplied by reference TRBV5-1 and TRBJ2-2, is KAGVTQTPRYLIKTRGQQVTLSCSPISGHRSVSWYQQTPGQGLQFLFEYFSETQRNKGNFPGRFSGRQFSNSRSEMNVSTLELGDSALYLCASSLVISSGVNTGELFFGEGSRLTVL.

The CDR3 coding sequence is TGTGCCAGCCCCCCGCGGGGTAGCGGGAGTTACGAGCAGTACTTC. Amino acid sequence: CASPPRGSGSYEQYF. This rearrangement joins TRBV2 to TRBJ2-7, with TRBD2 matching 9 bases. The CDR3 is 15 residues long. The germline CDR1 and CDR2 sequences are SNHLY and FYNNEI. With V trimmed by 8 bases and J by 4 bases, 12 bases remained unmatched.

As DNA, the CDR3 is TGTGCCAGCAGTTTAAACAGGCACGGGGAGCTGTTTTTT. It codes for CASSLNRHGELFF. The V call is TRBV27, the J call TRBJ2-2, with D perhaps matching TRBD1 (5 bases). This CDR3 region has 13 residues. Germline V gives CDR1 MNHEY, CDR2 SMNVEV (reference sequence). Trimming pared 2 bases from V and 7 bases from J, leaving 8 bases between.

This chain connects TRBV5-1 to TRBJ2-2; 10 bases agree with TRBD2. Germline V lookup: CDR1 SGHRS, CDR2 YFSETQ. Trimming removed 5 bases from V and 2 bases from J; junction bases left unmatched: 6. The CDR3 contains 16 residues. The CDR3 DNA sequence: TGCGCCAGCAGGGAAGGACTAGCGGCAAACACCGGGGAGCTGTTTTTT. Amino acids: CASREGLAANTGELFF.

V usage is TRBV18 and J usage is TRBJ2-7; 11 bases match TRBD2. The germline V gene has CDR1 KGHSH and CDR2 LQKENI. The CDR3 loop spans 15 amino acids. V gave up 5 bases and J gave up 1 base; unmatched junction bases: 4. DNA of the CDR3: TGTGCCAGCTCAGGGGGACTAGCGGCGTCCTACGAGCAGTACTTC. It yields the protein CASSGGLAASYEQYF.

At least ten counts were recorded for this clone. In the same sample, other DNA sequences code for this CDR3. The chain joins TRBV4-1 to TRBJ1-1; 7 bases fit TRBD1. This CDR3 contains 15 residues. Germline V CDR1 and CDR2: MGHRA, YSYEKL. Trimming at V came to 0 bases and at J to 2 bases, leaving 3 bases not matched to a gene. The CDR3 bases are TGCGCCAGCAGCCAAGAGAGGGGGCGAAACACTGAAGCTTTCTTT. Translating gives CASSQERGRNTEAFF.

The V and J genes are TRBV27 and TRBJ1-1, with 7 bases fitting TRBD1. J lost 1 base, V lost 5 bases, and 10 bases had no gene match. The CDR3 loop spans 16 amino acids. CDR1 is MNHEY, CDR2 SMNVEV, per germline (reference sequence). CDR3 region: CASSPYWGTANTEAFF. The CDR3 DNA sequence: TGTGCCAGCAGTCCCTACTGGGGGACAGCGAACACTGAAGCTTTCTTT.